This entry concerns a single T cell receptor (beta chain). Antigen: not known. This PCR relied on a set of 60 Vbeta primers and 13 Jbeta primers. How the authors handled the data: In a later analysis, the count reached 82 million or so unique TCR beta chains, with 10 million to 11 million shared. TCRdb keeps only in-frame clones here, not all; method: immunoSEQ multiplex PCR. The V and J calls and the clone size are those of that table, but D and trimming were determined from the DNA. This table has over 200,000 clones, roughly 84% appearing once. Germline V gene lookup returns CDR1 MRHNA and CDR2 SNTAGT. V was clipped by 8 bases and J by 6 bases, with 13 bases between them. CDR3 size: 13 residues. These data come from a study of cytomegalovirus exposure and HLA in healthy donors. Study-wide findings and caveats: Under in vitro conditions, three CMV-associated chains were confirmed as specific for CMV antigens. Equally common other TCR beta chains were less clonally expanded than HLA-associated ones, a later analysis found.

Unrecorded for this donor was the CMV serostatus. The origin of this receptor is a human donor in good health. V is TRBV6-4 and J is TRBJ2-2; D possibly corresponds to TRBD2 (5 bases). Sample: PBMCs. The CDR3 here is CASAVRAAGELFF. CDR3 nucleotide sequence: TGTGCCAGCGCCGTACGAGCGGCCGGGGAGCTGTTTTTT.